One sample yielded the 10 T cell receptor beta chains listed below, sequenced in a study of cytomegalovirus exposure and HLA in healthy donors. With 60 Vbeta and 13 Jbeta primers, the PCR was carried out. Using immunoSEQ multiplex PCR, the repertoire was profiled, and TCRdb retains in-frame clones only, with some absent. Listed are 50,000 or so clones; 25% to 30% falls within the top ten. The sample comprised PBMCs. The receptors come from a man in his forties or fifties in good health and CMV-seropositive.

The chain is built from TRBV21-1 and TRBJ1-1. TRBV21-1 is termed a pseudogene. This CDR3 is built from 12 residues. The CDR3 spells CASSGRRAEAFF. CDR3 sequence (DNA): TGTGCCAGCAGCGGGCGGAGGGCTGAAGCTTTCTTT.

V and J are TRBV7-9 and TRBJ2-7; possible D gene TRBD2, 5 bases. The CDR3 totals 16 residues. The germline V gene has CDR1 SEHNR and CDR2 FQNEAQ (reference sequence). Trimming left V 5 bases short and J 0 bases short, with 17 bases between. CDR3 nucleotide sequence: TGTGCCAGCAGCCCCTCGAAGGGCGGGTCCTCCTACGAGCAGTACTTC. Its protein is CASSPSKGGSSYEQYF.

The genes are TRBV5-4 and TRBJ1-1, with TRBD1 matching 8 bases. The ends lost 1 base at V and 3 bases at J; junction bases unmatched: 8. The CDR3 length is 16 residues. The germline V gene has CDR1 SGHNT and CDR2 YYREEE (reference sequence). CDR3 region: CASSLLQGGLDTEAFF. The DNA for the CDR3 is TGTGCCAGCAGCTTGCTACAGGGGGGTTTGGACACTGAAGCTTTCTTT.

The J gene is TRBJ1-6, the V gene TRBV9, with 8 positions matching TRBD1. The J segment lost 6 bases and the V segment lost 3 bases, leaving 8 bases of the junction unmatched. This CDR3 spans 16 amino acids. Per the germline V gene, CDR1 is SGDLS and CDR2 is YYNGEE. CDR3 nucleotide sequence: TGTGCCAGCAGCGGACAGGGGTCCCCACTTAATTCACCCCTCCACTTT. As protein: CASSGQGSPLNSPLHF.

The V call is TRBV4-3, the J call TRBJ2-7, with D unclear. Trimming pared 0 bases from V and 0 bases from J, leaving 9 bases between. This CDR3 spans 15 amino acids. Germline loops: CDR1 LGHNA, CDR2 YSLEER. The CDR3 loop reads CASSQDQWSSYEQYF. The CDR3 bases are TGCGCCAGCAGCCAAGATCAGTGGAGCTCCTACGAGCAGTACTTC.

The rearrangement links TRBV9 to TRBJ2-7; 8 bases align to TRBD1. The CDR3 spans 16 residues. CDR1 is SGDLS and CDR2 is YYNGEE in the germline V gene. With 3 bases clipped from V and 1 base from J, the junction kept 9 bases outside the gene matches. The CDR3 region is CASSAGGQVGSYEQYF. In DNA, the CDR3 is TGTGCCAGCAGCGCCGGGGGACAGGTGGGGTCCTACGAGCAGTACTTC.

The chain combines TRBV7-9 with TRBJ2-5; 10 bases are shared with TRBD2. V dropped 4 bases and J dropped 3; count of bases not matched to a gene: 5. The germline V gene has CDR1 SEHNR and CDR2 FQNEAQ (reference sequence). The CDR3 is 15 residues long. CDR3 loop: CASSSLLAGKETQYF. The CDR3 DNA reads TGTGCCAGCAGCTCCCTACTAGCGGGGAAAGAGACCCAGTACTTC.

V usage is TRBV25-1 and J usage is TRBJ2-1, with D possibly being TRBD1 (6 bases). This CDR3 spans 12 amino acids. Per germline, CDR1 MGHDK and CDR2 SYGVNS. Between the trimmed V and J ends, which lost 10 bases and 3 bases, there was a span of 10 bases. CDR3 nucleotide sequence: TGTGCCACCAAACAGGGCTACAATGAGCAGTTCTTC. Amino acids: CATKQGYNEQFF.

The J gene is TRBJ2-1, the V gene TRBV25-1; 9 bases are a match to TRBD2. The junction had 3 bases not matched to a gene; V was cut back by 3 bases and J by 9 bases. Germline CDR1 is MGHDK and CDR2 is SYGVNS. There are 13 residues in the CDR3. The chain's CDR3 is CASSEGLAREQFF. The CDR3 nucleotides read TGTGCCAGCAGTGAGGGACTAGCCCGTGAGCAGTTCTTC.

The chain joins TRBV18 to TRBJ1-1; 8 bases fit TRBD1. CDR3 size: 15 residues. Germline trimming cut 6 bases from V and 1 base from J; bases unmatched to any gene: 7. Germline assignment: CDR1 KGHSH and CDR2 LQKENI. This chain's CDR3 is CASSPTGQANTEAFF. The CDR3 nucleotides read TGTGCCAGCTCGCCAACGGGACAGGCGAACACTGAAGCTTTCTTT.